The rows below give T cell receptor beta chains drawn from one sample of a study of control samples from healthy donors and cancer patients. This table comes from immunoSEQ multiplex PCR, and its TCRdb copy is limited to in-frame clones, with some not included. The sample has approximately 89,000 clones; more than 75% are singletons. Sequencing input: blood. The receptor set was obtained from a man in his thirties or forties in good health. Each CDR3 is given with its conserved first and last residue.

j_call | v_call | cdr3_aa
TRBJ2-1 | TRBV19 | CASSTSTGGALNEQFF
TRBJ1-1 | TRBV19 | CASSILTGLENTEAFF
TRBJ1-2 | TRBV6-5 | CASSLDSGQGSGYTF
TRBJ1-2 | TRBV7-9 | CASSLGQGRGYTF
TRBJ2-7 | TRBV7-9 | CASSLKAPRDNPYEQYF
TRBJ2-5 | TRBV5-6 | CASSLVGPQETQYF
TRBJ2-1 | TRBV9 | CASSVGVVGLYNEQFF
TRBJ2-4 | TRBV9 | CASSVALSGRVQYF
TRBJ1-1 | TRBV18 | CASSPTNQQGNTEAFF
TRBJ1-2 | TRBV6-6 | CASSYQGGQGAYGYTF
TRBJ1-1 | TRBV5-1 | CASSKDRGRTEAFF
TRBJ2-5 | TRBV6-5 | CASSSSGTQYF
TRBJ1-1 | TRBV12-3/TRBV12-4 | CASRTGGGTEAFF